Listed below are T cell receptor beta chains from one sample, sequenced in a study of T cells after posttransplantation cyclophosphamide. Measured with immunoSEQ multiplex PCR; TCRdb has only the in-frame clones, and not every one. This sample has approximately 10,000 clones, with 81% found just once. The source was PBMCs, collected less than 400 days after allogeneic stem cell transplant with calcineurin inhibitor and methotrexate. The receptors derive from a young adult male patient who received an allogeneic stem cell transplant from an unrelated donor, was CMV-positive, and had acute GVHD only. Some T cells may be the graft donor's. The CDR3 runs from the conserved cysteine through the conserved F or W. The D gene is left open where the match is weak. Only some rows state a clone size, as once, few, many or a class for expanded clones.

TRBV5-5	-	TRBJ2-7	-	TGTGCCAGCAGCCCGGGACTCTACACCTCCTACGAGCAGTACTTC	CASSPGLYTSYEQYF
TRBV7-9	few	TRBJ2-7	TRBD1	TGTGCCAGCAGCTCGACAGGGGGGTACCACGAGCAGTACTTC	CASSSTGGYHEQYF
TRBV7-9	-	TRBJ2-7	-	TGTGCCAGCAGTTCAGGCAGCGGAGGGTACGAGCAGTACTTC	CASSSGSGGYEQYF
TRBV6-1	-	TRBJ1-2	-	TGTGCCAGCAGTGAGGAGGCGGGAGGGGCTGGCTACACCTTC	CASSEEAGGAGYTF
TRBV27	-	TRBJ1-4	-	TGTGCCAGCAGTTCCCGGGGGGGGCGGAATGAAAAACTGTTTTTT	CASSSRGGRNEKLFF
TRBV4-3	few	TRBJ1-6	-	TGCGCCAGCAGCCACGCGGCTCCTAATTCACCCCTCCACTTT	CASSHAAPNSPLHF
TRBV5-1	-	TRBJ2-7	TRBD2	TGCGCCAGCAGCTTGGATCCCACCACTAGCGCCTACTACGAGCAGTACTTC	CASSLDPTTSAYYEQYF
TRBV18	-	TRBJ2-7	-	TGTGCCAGCTCACCTGACACCTACGAGCAGTACTTC	CASSPDTYEQYF
TRBV7-7	-	TRBJ2-5	-	TGTGCTAGCAGCTTAGGCCACAGCCAAGAGACCCAGTACTTC	CASSLGHSQETQYF
TRBV7-9	few	TRBJ1-4	-	TGTGCCAGCAGCTTTGGGGCTTCAACTAATGAAAAACTGTTTTTT	CASSFGASTNEKLFF
TRBV6-1	-	TRBJ1-2	-	TGTGCCAGCAGAGTCGGGGCGGGGGTAGGGGATGGCTACACCTTC	CASRVGAGVGDGYTF
TRBV5-6	few	TRBJ1-1	-	TGTGCCAGCAGCTTGGAGAGTCTGGAGGCTGGCACTGAAGCTTTCTTT	CASSLESLEAGTEAFF
TRBV2	-	TRBJ2-7	TRBD2	TGTGCCAGTCGTGCGGCAGCGGGAGAAGGGAGGCAGTACTTC	CASRAAAGEGRQYF
TRBV7-6	-	TRBJ1-6	TRBD1	TGTGCCAGCAGCTTGACAGGGGGCGGTAATTCACCCCTCCACTTT	CASSLTGGGNSPLHF
TRBV27	-	TRBJ2-2	-	TGTGCCAGCAGTCCCGGACCGGGAGAGGACACCGGGGAGCTGTTTTTT	CASSPGPGEDTGELFF
TRBV18	few	TRBJ1-5	-	TGTGCCAGCTCACCACCGGGCAGGGCGGATCAGCCCCAGCATTTT	CASSPPGRADQPQHF
TRBV5-6	once	TRBJ1-5	-	TGTGCCAGCAGCTCAAAGACAGGTATGAACAATCAGCCCCAGCATTTT	CASSSKTGMNNQPQHF
TRBV25-1	once	TRBJ2-4	-	TGTGCCAGCAGTTCCGGGACAACAAACATTCAGTACTTC	CASSSGTTNIQYF
TRBV2	-	TRBJ1-1	-	TGTGCCAGCAGAGACCCACCCGGGGTCATGAACACTGAAGCTTTCTTT	CASRDPPGVMNTEAFF
TRBV27	few	TRBJ2-7	TRBD1	TGTGCCAGCAGTTCCCGGCACGGGACAGGGGCTTCCTACGAGCAGTACTTC	CASSSRHGTGASYEQYF
TRBV6-6	-	TRBJ1-3	-	TGTGCCAGCATTACTCCCGGAAACACCATATATTTT	CASITPGNTIYF
TRBV25-1	few	TRBJ1-2	-	TGTGCCAGCAGTGAATCCAGGGCCCTCTATGGCTACACCTTC	CASSESRALYGYTF
TRBV9	-	TRBJ1-2	TRBD1	TGTGCCAGCAATGCGGGACAGAACTATGGCTACACCTTC	CASNAGQNYGYTF
TRBV4-3	-	TRBJ2-3	-	TGCGCCAGCAGCCAGGGACTGTCAACAGATACGCAGTATTTT	CASSQGLSTDTQYF
TRBV27	once	TRBJ2-2	TRBD1	TGTGCCAGCACCGGGACAGATTTAAACACCGGGGAGCTGTTTTTT	CASTGTDLNTGELFF
TRBV30	-	TRBJ2-7	TRBD2	TGTGCCTGGAGTGCGGGACTAGCCCACGAGCAGTACTTC	CAWSAGLAHEQYF
TRBV4-1	-	TRBJ2-2	-	TGCGCCAGCAGCCAAGCAACGGTCCCGAACACCGGGGAGCTGTTTTTT	CASSQATVPNTGELFF
TRBV5-4	once	TRBJ1-6	TRBD1	TGTGCCAGCAGCCCTCAGGGGGCAATTGGTAATTCACCCCTCCACTTT	CASSPQGAIGNSPLHF
TRBV29-1	-	TRBJ2-7	TRBD1	TGCAGCGTTGAACTGGACAGGGCGGCCTACGAGCAGTACTTC	CSVELDRAAYEQYF
TRBV29-1	-	TRBJ2-1	TRBD1	TGCAGCGCGGACAGGGGCGGCCACAATGAGCAGTTCTTC	CSADRGGHNEQFF
TRBV30	-	TRBJ1-5	-	TGTGCCGGGGGGTGGCCTCAGCCCCAGCATTTT	CAGGWPQPQHF